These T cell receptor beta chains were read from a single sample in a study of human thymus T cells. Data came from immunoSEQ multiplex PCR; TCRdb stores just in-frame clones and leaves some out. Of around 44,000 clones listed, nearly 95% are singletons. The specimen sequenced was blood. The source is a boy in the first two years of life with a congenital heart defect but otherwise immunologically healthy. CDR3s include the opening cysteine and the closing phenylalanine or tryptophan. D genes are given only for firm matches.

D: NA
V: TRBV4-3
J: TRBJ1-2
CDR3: CASSQERGVIYGYTF
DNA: TGCGCCAGCAGCCAAGAGAGGGGCGTCATCTATGGCTACACCTTC

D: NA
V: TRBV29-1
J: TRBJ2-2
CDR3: CSAMSGSTGELFF
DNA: TGCAGCGCCATGTCGGGTAGTACCGGGGAGCTGTTTTTT

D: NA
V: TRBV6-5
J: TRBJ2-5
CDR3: CASSYRQGTQYF
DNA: TGTGCCAGCAGTTACCGGCAGGGGACCCAGTACTTC

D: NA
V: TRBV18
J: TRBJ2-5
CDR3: CASSPWGGGETQYF
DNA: TGTGCCAGCTCACCGTGGGGGGGCGGAGAGACCCAGTACTTC

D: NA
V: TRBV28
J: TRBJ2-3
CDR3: CASNEFGGDTQYF
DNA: TGTGCCAGCAACGAGTTCGGGGGAGATACGCAGTATTTT

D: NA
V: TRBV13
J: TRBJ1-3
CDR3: CASSLGTPGNTIYF
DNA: TGTGCCAGCAGCTTAGGGACCCCTGGAAACACCATATATTTT

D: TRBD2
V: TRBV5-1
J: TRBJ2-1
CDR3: CASSLSGGDNEQFF
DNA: TGCGCCAGCAGCTTGAGCGGGGGGGACAATGAGCAGTTCTTC

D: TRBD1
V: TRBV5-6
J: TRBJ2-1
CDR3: CASSLSRDRGDEQFF
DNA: TGTGCCAGCAGCTTGTCCCGGGACAGGGGGGATGAGCAGTTCTTC

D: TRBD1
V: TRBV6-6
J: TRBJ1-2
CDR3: CASSYSWTGAISYTF
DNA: TGTGCCAGCAGTTACTCTTGGACAGGGGCTATCAGCTACACCTTC

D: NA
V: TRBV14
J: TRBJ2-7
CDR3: CASSQDIFYEQYF
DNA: TGTGCCAGCAGCCAAGACATTTTCTACGAGCAGTACTTC